This TCR beta chain was recorded in a study of T cells in tuberculosis. In the study overall: In South Africa, adults with active tuberculosis were compared with IGRA-negative and latently infected IGRA-positive adolescents. Blood was taken before or within 7 days of anti-tuberculosis therapy.

TCRdb's table, derived via immunoSEQ multiplex PCR, lists solely in-frame clones and lacks some. The repertoire holds 30,000 or so clones, with 86% as singletons. Stated time point: new active TB diagnosis, blood taken before or within 7 days of starting treatment. Unsorted cryopreserved PBMC were sequenced, averaging around 100,000 T cells per clinical donor. Germline-derived CDR1 and CDR2 are SQVTM and ANQGSEA. This CDR3 region has 12 residues. V was clipped by 4 bases and J by 0 bases, with 4 bases between them. The receptor comes from an adult with tuberculosis. Sequencing used PBMCs, obtained at tuberculosis diagnosis. This sequence joins TRBV29-1 and TRBJ1-3; D ambiguous. The CDR3: CSVGLSGNTIYF. CDR3 bases: TGCAGCGTTGGACTCTCTGGAAACACCATATATTTT.